Listed here are 22 T cell receptor beta chains from one sample, sequenced in a study of blood T cells in healthy people across ages. A second about 6 to 12 cycle PCR used barcoded and J-beta primers. MiXCR, applied by TCRdb to the 5' RACE reads, yields one record per CDR3 protein. The table has 1.5 million to 2 million distinct CDR3 sequences, about 39% seen once; the top ten hold more than 20%. The sequenced sample consisted of blood. These receptors were collected from a human donor in good health.

The CDR3 DNA reads as TGTGCCAGCAGTGAAGGTTGGCAAGCCTATGGCTACACCTTC. It translates to CASSEGWQAYGYTF. The genes are TRBV25-1 and TRBJ1-2; no firm D call. CDR3 length: 14 residues. Trimming cost V 2 bases and J 4 bases, with 11 bases left between them. Germline CDR1 reads MGHDK; CDR2 reads SYGVNS.

In this sample, this clonotype turned up many times. The junction and the germline gene differ at one end; a read error may be behind it. The chain couples TRBV7-6 to TRBJ2-1; tentatively, D is TRBD2 (7 bases). Germline CDR1 and CDR2: SGHVS and FNYEAQ. This CDR3 spans 15 amino acids. Here the CDR3 DNA reads TGTGCCAGCAGTTTAGGGGGGGGCCTCTACAATGAGCAGTTCTTC. Translation gives CASSLGGGLYNEQFF.

This clonotype has more than one count but fewer than ten. J is TRBJ2-1 and V is TRBV12-3 or TRBV12-4; no reliable D call. CDR3 length: 8 amino acids. V was trimmed by 7 bases and J by 14 bases, leaving 6 bases between them. The CDR3 region is CASNPKFF. CDR3 DNA: TGTGCCAGCAATCCCAAGTTCTTC.

To note about this clonotype: A junction boundary mismatches the germline segment, possibly from a read error. The chain has TRBV28 and TRBJ1-2, with TRBD1 matching 8 bases. The CDR3 is made up of 13 amino acids. From germline, CDR1 is MDHEN and CDR2 SYDVKM. In nucleotides, the CDR3 is TGTGCCAGCAGGATTACAGGGGGATACGGCTGCACCTTC. It encodes CASRITGGYGCTF.

The chain joins TRBV6-2 or TRBV6-3 to TRBJ2-1, with 8 bases aligning to TRBD2. V lost 8 bases and J lost 14; bases outside the gene matches: 14. Germline lookup yields CDR1 MNHEY and CDR2 SVGEGT. This CDR3 region has 13 residues. This chain's CDR3 is CASRPQRSGREFF. CDR3 nucleotides: TGTGCCAGCCGACCCCAAAGGAGCGGGAGAGAGTTCTTC.

The genes are TRBV7-2 and TRBJ2-5; weak D call: TRBD2 (7 bases). CDR3 length: 16 amino acids. Germline CDR1 and CDR2: SGHTA and FQGNSA. V was pared by 1 base and J by 4 bases, with 16 bases between. The CDR3 region has the DNA TGTGCCAGCAGCTTAGGTCATGGGGGGGGGCGAGAGACCCAGTACTTC. The encoded protein is CASSLGHGGGRETQYF.

This chain joins TRBV9 and TRBJ2-1; weak D call: TRBD1 (8 bases). CDR3 length: 17 residues. V dropped 3 bases and J dropped 6 bases, with 22 bases sitting between them. CDR1 is SGDLS, CDR2 YYNGEE, per germline. The CDR3 sequence: CASSAPNRGGSRNEQFF. The DNA for the CDR3 is TGTGCCAGCAGCGCCCCTAACAGGGGGGGAAGCCGCAATGAGCAGTTCTTC.

The CDR3 sequence: CASGLVPRNEQFF. CDR3 DNA sequence: TGTGCTAGTGGTTTGGTACCTAGGAATGAGCAGTTCTTC. V and J are TRBV12-5 and TRBJ2-1; D unclear. Germline CDR1 LGHNT, CDR2 FRNRAP. V was trimmed by 0 bases and J by 7 bases, leaving 7 bases between them. This CDR3 has 13 residues.

This clonotype turned up a few times. V is TRBV6-5 and J is TRBJ2-4; TRBD2 matches at 12 bases. Germline assignment: CDR1 MNHEY and CDR2 SVGAGI. The V segment lost 1 base and the J segment 1 base; nucleotides outside the gene matches: 8. The CDR3 extends over 19 amino acids. The CDR3 DNA is TGTGCCAGCAGTTACTACCCACTAGCGGGGGGTAGTGCCAAAAACATTCAGTACTTC. Its translation: CASSYYPLAGGSAKNIQYF.

The genes are TRBV9 and TRBJ1-2; D possibly corresponds to TRBD1 (5 bases). Germline CDR1 and CDR2: SGDLS and YYNGEE. V gave up 3 bases and J gave up 2 bases, with 23 bases separating them. The CDR3 totals 18 residues. The CDR3 sequence: CASSGDVGRTPRNYGYTF. The CDR3 nucleotides read TGTGCCAGCAGCGGTGACGTGGGAAGGACACCCCGAAACTATGGCTACACCTTC.

CDR3 nucleotides: TGTGCCAGCAGCCAAGAATTAGCCCACGTGGGGAGTAATTCACCCCTCCACTTT. Protein: CASSQELAHVGSNSPLHF. The chain links TRBV3-1 to TRBJ1-6, with no clear D. Deletions cut 0 bases from V and 6 bases from J, with 18 bases between. Looked up from germline, CDR1 is LGHDT and CDR2 is YNNKEL (reference sequence). The length of the CDR3 is 18 residues.

The gene calls are TRBV11-2 and TRBJ1-6, with a tentative D call TRBD1 (5 bases). V was shortened by 6 bases and J by 8 bases, with 32 bases between the two germline ends. Germline loops: CDR1 SGHAT, CDR2 FQNNGV. The CDR3 sequence is 20 residues long. CDR3 region: CASSPQDGLIFGEVHSPLHF. Written as DNA, the CDR3 is TGTGCCAGCAGTCCACAGGATGGACTAATTTTTGGGGAGGTTCATTCACCCCTCCACTTT.

This clonotype was counted at least ten times. V usage is TRBV4-3 and J usage is TRBJ2-1; D not resolved. CDR3 length: 11 residues. V was shortened by 1 base and J by 10 bases, with 5 bases between the two germline ends. Germline V gives CDR1 LGHNA, CDR2 YSLEER. This CDR3 is CASSQGLEQFF. CDR3 DNA: TGCGCCAGCAGCCAAGGTTTAGAGCAGTTCTTC.

The CDR3 protein is CAISEVLGGNEQFF. As DNA, the CDR3 is TGTGCCATCAGTGAGGTGCTGGGGGGCAATGAGCAGTTCTTC. V is TRBV10-3 and J is TRBJ2-1; the D gene is possibly TRBD2 (6 bases). V lost 2 bases and J 6 bases, leaving 11 bases between the germline ends. This CDR3 region has 14 residues. Looked up from germline, CDR1 is ENHRY and CDR2 is SYGVKD.

This chain joins TRBV29-1 and TRBJ2-1, with 8 bases matching TRBD2. Trimming cost V 6 bases and J 4 bases; bases outside gene matches: 8. The CDR3 has 14 residues. Looked up from germline, CDR1 is SQVTM and CDR2 is ANQGSEA. The CDR3 DNA reads TGCAGCGTGGAGCGGGGGTTAGCGTACAATGAGCAGTTCTTC. Translated: CSVERGLAYNEQFF.

On this clonotype: A clone one base away is much larger, so this may be a read error. The chain joins TRBV4-3 to TRBJ1-2; D is unclear. This CDR3 spans 15 amino acids. V shed 0 bases and J shed 4 bases, with 12 bases lying between them. Germline CDR1 is LGHNA and CDR2 is YSLEER. The CDR3 loop is CASSQEVTASYGYTF. The DNA of the CDR3 is TGCGCCAGCAGCCAAGAAGTAACAGCCTCCTATGGCTACACCTTC.

The chain has TRBV6-2 or TRBV6-3 and TRBJ2-1; TRBD1 or TRBD2 may be the D gene (5 bases each). V lost 3 bases and J lost 0, with 9 bases in between. CDR3 size: 15 residues. Germline V gene sequence: CDR1 MNHEY, CDR2 SVGEGT. For the CDR3, the DNA is TGTGCCAGCAGTTATGGGGCGGGCTCCTACAATGAGCAGTTCTTC. Translating it yields CASSYGAGSYNEQFF.

This clonotype appeared a few times. CDR3 residues: CSAWTELETQYF. For the CDR3, the DNA is TGCAGTGCTTGGACAGAATTAGAGACCCAGTACTTC. This chain joins TRBV20-1 and TRBJ2-5; tentative D call: TRBD1 (6 bases). V gave up 5 bases and J gave up 4 bases, with 11 bases separating them. Germline V gene data show CDR1 as DFQATT and CDR2 as SNEGSKA (reference sequence). The CDR3 contains 12 residues.

There are a few counts of this clonotype. The V gene is TRBV12-3 or TRBV12-4, the J gene TRBJ2-7, with D perhaps matching TRBD2 (5 bases). Trimming pared 8 bases from V and 3 bases from J, leaving 14 bases between. The length of the CDR3 is 13 residues. The CDR3 region is CASAVGRDYEQYF. For the CDR3, the DNA is TGTGCCAGCGCAGTGGGTCGGGACTACGAGCAGTACTTC.

This clonotype was seen a few times. The V gene is TRBV5-5, the J gene TRBJ2-3; the match to TRBD2 covers 8 bases. The CDR3 sequence is 15 residues long. CDR1 SGHKS and CDR2 YYEKEE come from the germline V gene (reference sequence). J was trimmed by 2 bases and V by 4 bases; bases with no gene match: 6. Here the CDR3 reads CASSPAGGTTDTQYF. The CDR3 DNA is TGTGCCAGCAGCCCTGCGGGGGGCACCACAGATACGCAGTATTTT.

As to this clonotype: The junction and the germline gene differ at one end; a read error may be behind it. This sequence joins TRBV4-1 and TRBJ2-1; 8 positions match TRBD2. Germline values: CDR1 MGHRA, CDR2 YSYEKL. This CDR3 has 19 amino acids. CDR3 residues: CASIQDISGRVTRGDEQFF. CDR3 DNA: TGCGCCAGCATCCAAGATATTAGCGGGCGGGTAACGCGGGGGGATGAGCAGTTCTTC.

The V call is TRBV5-1, the J call TRBJ2-1; no reliable D call. The V and J ends lost 5 bases and 1 base respectively, with 10 bases between them. The CDR3 spans 14 residues. CDR1 SGHRS and CDR2 YFSETQ come from the germline V gene. The CDR3 DNA reads as TGCGCCAGCAGGCCTATGGCGTCCTACAATGAGCAGTTCTTC. Amino acid sequence: CASRPMASYNEQFF.